Below, 3 T cell receptor beta chains from the same sample are listed, as sequenced in a study of shared clonotypes between healthy human individuals (dated by TCRdb to 2020 to 2021). Libraries were constructed by the immunoSEQ multiplex PCR assay. The immuneACCESS repertoire file appears here via TCRdb, limited to in-frame rearrangements. These files lack a portion of the clones; in checked studies, under half of the deficit traces to unresolved V genes, and the cause of the others is not known. This sample holds about 700,000 clones; over 65% were observed only once. The ten largest account for under 2% of the sample. The material sequenced was memory CD4+ T cells sorted from blood. The cell subset or site label for this specimen denotes: CD45RA-negative fraction. These receptors all come from a woman aged 30 to 39 in good health.

V gene TRBV7-9 combines with J gene TRBJ2-7, with a possible D match to TRBD1 (6 bases). The CDR3 runs to 14 residues. Germline assignment: CDR1 SEHNR and CDR2 FQNEAQ (reference sequence). With 3 bases removed from V and 3 bases from J, the gap between germline ends came to 12 bases. The CDR3 sequence: CASSFGQNNYEQYF. The CDR3 DNA is TGTGCCAGCAGCTTCGGACAGAATAACTACGAGCAGTACTTC.

There are a few counts of this clone. V gene TRBV5-6 combines with J gene TRBJ2-1, with TRBD2 identical over 14 bases. CDR3 size: 17 residues. Looked up from germline, CDR1 is SGHDT and CDR2 is YYEEEE. With V trimmed by 2 bases and J by 7 bases, 8 bases remained unmatched. The CDR3 region is CASSLLMTSGRENEQFF. Here the CDR3 DNA reads TGTGCCAGCAGCTTATTAATGACTAGCGGGAGGGAAAATGAGCAGTTCTTC.

CDR3 sequence reads: CASSGTGGFGGEAFF. The DNA of the CDR3 is TGTGCCAGTAGTGGGACAGGCGGATTTGGTGGTGAAGCTTTCTTT. The rearrangement uses TRBV19 and TRBJ1-1; TRBD1 matches at 8 bases. The CDR3 consists of 15 residues. The germline V gene encodes CDR1 LNHDA and CDR2 SQIVND (reference sequence). Trimming took 5 bases from V and 7 from J; bases not matched to a gene: 12.